The 16 T cell receptor beta chains reported below all come from one sample, sequenced in a study of spatial heterogeneity in lung cancer (dated by TCRdb to between 2017 and 2020). Explained via the paper, the time point label denotes: sample taken at primary tumor resection. Library preparation employed 5' RACE. The sequencing machine was a NextSeq 500. Using fastp at Q25 and MiXCR, TCRdb reprocessed the public reads and kept productive beta chains. Rows with a matching CDR3 protein are joined into one entry that keeps the most common DNA and genes. Across this sample there are just under 95,000 distinct CDR3 sequences, with about 12% seen only once. Jointly, the top ten make up just over 40% of the sample. The sequences come from PBMCs, collected at surgery. These receptors originate from a male donor with early-stage non-small cell lung cancer.

The chain joins TRBV18 to TRBJ2-5; 7 positions agree with TRBD1. Looked up from germline, CDR1 is KGHSH and CDR2 is LQKENI. Trimming cost V 2 bases and J 4 bases; bases outside gene matches: 7. The CDR3 covers 15 residues. This CDR3 reads CASSPKTGERETQYF. The CDR3 DNA sequence: TGTGCCAGCTCACCAAAAACAGGGGAGAGAGAGACCCAGTACTTC.

V usage is TRBV19 and J usage is TRBJ2-3, with 12 bases lining up with TRBD2. Germline trimming cut 6 bases from V and 0 bases from J; bases unmatched to any gene: 13. Germline lookup yields CDR1 LNHDA and CDR2 SQIVND (reference sequence). CDR3 length: 19 amino acids. The CDR3 here is CASSPRSSGRALSTDTQYF. CDR3 bases: TGTGCCAGTAGCCCTCGCTCTAGCGGGAGGGCCCTCAGCACAGATACGCAGTATTTT.

The gene calls are TRBV18 and TRBJ1-4; maybe TRBD1 (5 bases). CDR1 and CDR2 (germline): KGHSH, LQKENI. V shed 3 bases and J shed 5 bases, with 10 bases lying between them. The CDR3 covers 14 residues. CDR3 residues: CASSPRGSNEKLFF. CDR3 nucleotide sequence: TGTGCCAGCTCACCGAGGGGCTCGAATGAAAAACTGTTTTTT.

This chain links TRBV7-2 with TRBJ2-5; a weak D match, TRBD2 (6 bases). V was pared by 6 bases and J by 2 bases, with 13 bases between. The V gene's germline CDR1 is SGHTA and CDR2 FQGNSA. The CDR3 runs to 14 residues. The CDR3 coding sequence is TGTGCCAGCAGACGGACCGGGACTCAAGAGACCCAGTACTTC. It is translated as CASRRTGTQETQYF.

This clonotype came up a few times. The chain links TRBV11-1 to TRBJ2-2; D is undetermined. The germline V and J ends were trimmed by 3 bases and 6 bases, with 14 bases remaining between them. The CDR3 is 15 amino acids. The germline gives CDR1 SGHAT, CDR2 FQDESV (reference sequence). CDR3 loop: CASSFHTSFPGELFF. The CDR3 DNA follows: TGTGCCAGCAGCTTTCACACGTCTTTTCCCGGGGAGCTGTTTTTT.

The chain uses TRBV11-2 and TRBJ2-1; TRBD2 matches at 8 bases. The CDR3 spans 16 residues. Germline lookup yields CDR1 SGHAT and CDR2 FQNNGV. The V and J ends lost 3 bases and 0 bases, in that order; junction bases with no gene match: 4. This chain's CDR3 is CASSFGGDTSYNEQFF. In DNA, the CDR3 is TGTGCCAGCAGCTTCGGGGGGGACACCTCCTACAATGAGCAGTTCTTC.

V usage is TRBV30 and J usage is TRBJ1-5; no firm D call. The germline CDR1 and CDR2 sequences are GTSNPN and SVGIG (reference sequence). V lost 0 bases and J 0 bases, leaving 9 bases between the germline ends. The CDR3 has 15 amino acids. The CDR3 DNA sequence: TGTGCCTGGAGTGTACGGACTGCTAGCAATCAGCCCCAGCATTTT. This sequence encodes CAWSVRTASNQPQHF.

This clonotype appeared a few times. This chain uses TRBV5-1 with TRBJ2-5; D is unresolved. The V gene lost 0 bases and the J gene lost 2 bases, with 2 bases spanning the gap. There are 12 residues in the CDR3. CDR1 SGHRS and CDR2 YFSETQ come from the germline V gene. The CDR3 coding sequence is TGCGCCAGCAGCTTGGATCAAGAGACCCAGTACTTC. It is translated as CASSLDQETQYF.

This clonotype was found once. The chain joins TRBV20-1 to TRBJ2-1, with 7 positions matching TRBD1. The CDR3 has 15 residues. After removal of 6 bases from V and 5 bases from J, the junction contained 13 bases not matched to a gene. Germline V lookup: CDR1 DFQATT, CDR2 SNEGSKA (reference sequence). This CDR3 is CSAPGGQPNNNEQFF. The CDR3 DNA reads TGCAGTGCACCTGGGGGACAGCCCAATAACAATGAGCAGTTCTTC.

There are many counts of this clonotype. The chain carries TRBV28 and TRBJ2-5, with 7 bases identical to TRBD2. After removal of 3 bases from V and 2 bases from J, the junction contained 9 bases not matched to a gene. The CDR3 runs to 16 residues. Germline CDR1 and CDR2: MDHEN and SYDVKM. CDR3 loop: CASSLPGGGGQETQYF. As DNA, the CDR3 is TGTGCCAGCAGTTTGCCGGGAGGCGGTGGGCAAGAGACCCAGTACTTC.

In its sample, this clonotype was seen a few times. The genes are TRBV24-1 and TRBJ2-7; no clear D gene. Trimming removed 2 bases from V and 0 bases from J, with 4 bases in between. This CDR3 contains 13 residues. The V gene's germline CDR1 is KGHDR and CDR2 SFDVKD. In DNA form, the CDR3 reads TGTGCCACCAGTGATTCGACCTCCTACGAGCAGTACTTC. This translates into CATSDSTSYEQYF.

Ten or more counts support this clonotype. This chain connects TRBV7-3 to TRBJ2-1, with 11 bases matching TRBD2. Germline loops: CDR1 SGHTA, CDR2 FQGTGA. The CDR3 extends over 16 amino acids. J was trimmed by 6 bases and V by 5 bases; bases with no gene match: 9. CDR3 amino acids: CASSAGTSGLLNEQFF. The CDR3, as DNA: TGTGCCAGCAGCGCTGGGACTAGCGGCCTTCTCAATGAGCAGTTCTTC.

This clonotype occurred a few times. The chain employs TRBV15 and TRBJ2-3; D remains unclear. The germline gives CDR1 LNHNV, CDR2 YYDKDF (reference sequence). V was cut by 5 bases and J by 4 bases, with 13 bases left in between. The length of the CDR3 is 14 residues. This CDR3 reads CATSPPNRADTQYF. The DNA for the CDR3 is TGTGCCACCAGCCCGCCAAATAGGGCAGATACGCAGTATTTT.

This clonotype was seen only a few times. The chain combines TRBV10-3 with TRBJ2-7; D perhaps matches TRBD2 (5 bases). This CDR3 has 13 amino acids. The ends were cut back, 10 bases at V and 9 bases at J, with 22 bases in the middle. CDR1 and CDR2 (germline): ENHRY, SYGVKD. The CDR3 DNA sequence: TGTGCCACCGTGGGAGAAGGCGTTCTCTGGCAGTACTTC. Amino acid sequence: CATVGEGVLWQYF.

This clonotype has only a few counts. The chain couples TRBV25-1 to TRBJ2-5; perhaps TRBD1 as D (5 bases). The germline V gene encodes CDR1 MGHDK and CDR2 SYGVNS. CDR3 length equals 14 residues. Trimming left V 4 bases short and J 2 bases short, with 11 bases between. CDR3 residues: CASSGKRQQETQYF. The CDR3 DNA is TGTGCCAGCAGTGGAAAGAGACAGCAAGAGACCCAGTACTTC.

The V and J genes are TRBV7-2 and TRBJ2-2, with a weak D call TRBD2 (6 bases). V lost 5 bases, J lost 5 bases, and 15 bases lay in between. The CDR3 spans 15 residues. CDR1 is SGHTA and CDR2 is FQGNSA in the germline V gene. In nucleotides, the CDR3 is TGTGCCAGCAGCCGCATGGGACTTAAAACCGGGGAGCTGTTTTTT. It encodes CASSRMGLKTGELFF.